This paragraph reports one TCR beta chain. The antigen it recognizes is unknown. A much larger clone lies a single base off, so this may be a read error. TCRbeta CDR3 regions were amplified from genomic DNA using the immunoSEQ Assay, a bias-controlled multiplex PCR. On the study's bioinformatics: The number of nucleated cells in each sample was estimated from the amplification of reference gene primers within the assay. Sequence reads were collapsed and filtered to measure the absolute abundance of every unique TCRbeta CDR3 rearrangement. For each sample, productive Simpson clonality was calculated as the square root of Simpson's diversity index over productive rearrangements. TCRdb's version of the immuneACCESS table is confined to in-frame rearrangements and falls short of the full clone set. An unresolved V gene accounts for under half of the shortfall where checked; the remainder is of unknown origin. Clone size and the V and J calls come from that table; the DNA yielded D and trimming. This sample comprises roughly 250,000 clones, around 87% of them detected only once. Together, the top ten hold 1.5% to 2% of the sample.

Enrolling through a virtual design, the prospective study's participants ranged in age from roughly 18 to 95 years and lived across 24 United States geographic areas. In the prospective study, participants were assigned to cohorts based on the clinical history participants reported in a screening survey and a study questionnaire. ImmuneRACE Cohort 3 recovered participants were defined by two consecutive negative NP/OP PCR tests, healthcare professional clearance, or symptom resolution. In the prospective study, mobile phlebotomists collected whole blood, serum and a nasopharyngeal or oropharyngeal swab from each participant. Participants in the prospective study had the option to provide additional blood draws and questionnaires over an approximately two-month period. Prospective study blood samples were shipped either frozen or at room temperature before DNA extraction. The data belong to a study of blood T cell repertoires in COVID-19 (dated by TCRdb to 2020 to 2022). Study-wide context: The collaborator samples originated in the United States, Italy and Spain and spanned the acute and convalescent phases of COVID-19. The samples were drawn from the first 160 participants of the ongoing ImmuneRACE study and from 1,254 subjects provided by 6 global collaborators. Deeply sampled blood TCRbeta repertoires from subjects exposed to, actively infected with, or recovered from COVID-19 were included in the dataset. Nearly every sample came with metadata listing a de-identified subject ID, COVID-19 status, age in years and sex. HLA class I and class II types, where available, came from metadata supplied by the sample provider rather than from assay-based typing. The material from the prospective study consisted of cDNA or gDNA derived from T cells, B-cell-depleted T cells, or PBMCs. The repertoires were made available in a free public database intended to serve as a resource for research on the immune response to SARS-CoV-2. Overall study results and their limits: The quantity of clinical and demographic metadata differed by source and by participant and was supplied without curation.

From the germline V gene (reference sequence), CDR1 is SEHNR and CDR2 is FQNEAQ. V has 5 bases trimmed and J has 4 bases trimmed; junction bases matching no gene number 2. Spanning cysteine to phenylalanine, the CDR3 consists of 13 amino acids. This entry keeps only the CDR3 DNA: 39 bases, framed from base 1. What was sequenced was PBMCs or T cells enriched from blood (not recorded which). The chain employs TRBV7-9 and TRBJ1-1; TRBD1 matches 9 bases in the middle. This TCR was sampled from a woman aged 50 to 65 who had recovered from COVID-19. CDR3 reads: CASSVQGATEAFF. The DNA sequence is as follows: TGTGCCAGCAGCGTACAGGGGGCCACTGAAGCTTTCTTT.